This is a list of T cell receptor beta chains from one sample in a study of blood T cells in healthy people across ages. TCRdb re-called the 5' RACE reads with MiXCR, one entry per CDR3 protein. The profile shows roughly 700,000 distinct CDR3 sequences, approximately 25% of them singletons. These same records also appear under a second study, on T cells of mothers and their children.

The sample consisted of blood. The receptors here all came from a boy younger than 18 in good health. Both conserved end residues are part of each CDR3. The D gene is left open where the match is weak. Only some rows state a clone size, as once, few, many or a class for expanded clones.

CDR3: CASSLVNFHTDTQYF
DNA: TGTGCCAGCAGCTTAGTTAATTTCCACACAGATACGCAGTATTTT
D: .
J: TRBJ2-3
V: TRBV7-9
size: .

CDR3: CASSPSRLAGGYEQYF
DNA: TGTGCCAGCAGCCCCTCGAGGCTAGCGGGGGGCTACGAGCAGTACTTC
D: TRBD2
J: TRBJ2-7
V: TRBV14
size: .

CDR3: CASSIRLGQGKLFF
DNA: TGTGCCAGCAGTATCCGACTGGGACAGGGAAAACTGTTTTTT
D: TRBD1
J: TRBJ1-4
V: TRBV6-5
size: few

CDR3: CASSLLSGDEQYF
DNA: TGTGCCAGCAGCCTCCTGTCTGGGGACGAGCAGTACTTC
D: .
J: TRBJ2-7
V: TRBV3-1
size: few

CDR3: CSVLSSYEQYF
DNA: TGCAGCGTTCTCAGCAGCTACGAGCAGTACTTC
D: .
J: TRBJ2-7
V: TRBV29-1
size: .

CDR3: CASSLSHEETQYF
DNA: TGTGCCAGCAGCTTAAGTCACGAAGAGACCCAGTACTTC
D: .
J: TRBJ2-5
V: TRBV7-9
size: .

CDR3: CSAREDLNEKLFF
DNA: TGCAGTGCTAGAGAAGATCTTAATGAAAAACTGTTTTTT
D: .
J: TRBJ1-4
V: TRBV20-1
size: .

CDR3: CASSLARARGRLIAGYTF
DNA: TGTGCCAGCAGCTTAGCGCGGGCCAGGGGTCGTTTAATCGCGGGCTACACCTTC
D: .
J: TRBJ1-2
V: TRBV7-2
size: .

CDR3: CASSKPGQGAGNTIYF
DNA: TGTGCCAGCAGCAAACCGGGACAGGGAGCTGGAAACACCATATATTTT
D: TRBD1
J: TRBJ1-3
V: TRBV5-6
size: .

CDR3: CSARDGTAHEQFF
DNA: TGCAGTGCTAGAGATGGGACCGCCCATGAGCAGTTCTTC
D: .
J: TRBJ2-1
V: TRBV20-1
size: few

CDR3: CASSLGRDSGANVLTF
DNA: TGCGCCAGCAGCTTGGGGCGGGACTCTGGGGCCAACGTCCTGACTTTC
D: .
J: TRBJ2-6
V: TRBV5-1
size: .

CDR3: CASSYSDSIQYF
DNA: TGTGCCAGCAGTTACTCGGACAGCATCCAGTACTTC
D: .
J: TRBJ2-4
V: TRBV6-2/TRBV6-3
size: .

CDR3: CASSLLEGDTQYF
DNA: TGTGCCAGCAGTTTACTGGAGGGAGATACGCAGTATTTT
D: .
J: TRBJ2-3
V: TRBV12-3/TRBV12-4
size: .

CDR3: CASSGSAGQGPHYEQYF
DNA: TGTGCCAGCAGCGGCTCGGCTGGGCAGGGTCCACACTACGAGCAGTACTTC
D: .
J: TRBJ2-7
V: TRBV13
size: few

CDR3: CSVEGRLAGSSYEQYF
DNA: TGCAGCGTTGAAGGTCGACTAGCGGGGAGCTCCTACGAGCAGTACTTC
D: TRBD2
J: TRBJ2-7
V: TRBV29-1
size: .

CDR3: CAISDVVGRENYGYTF
DNA: TGTGCCATCAGTGACGTGGTGGGACGGGAGAACTATGGCTACACCTTC
D: .
J: TRBJ1-2
V: TRBV10-3
size: .

CDR3: CASIGQNANEAFF
DNA: TGCGCCAGCATCGGACAGAACGCGAATGAAGCTTTCTTT
D: .
J: TRBJ1-1
V: TRBV5-1
size: .

CDR3: CASSQRGDSAGYTF
DNA: TGTGCCAGCAGCCAAAGAGGGGATTCGGCTGGCTACACCTTC
D: .
J: TRBJ1-2
V: TRBV3-1
size: .

CDR3: CAIGYVVKAGANVLTF
DNA: TGTGCCATCGGTTACGTGGTTAAGGCTGGGGCCAACGTCCTGACTTTC
D: .
J: TRBJ2-6
V: TRBV10-3
size: few

CDR3: CASSARTSVSTEQYF
DNA: TGTGCCAGCAGCGCCCGGACTAGCGTATCTACCGAGCAGTACTTC
D: TRBD2
J: TRBJ2-7
V: TRBV7-6
size: few

CDR3: CASKEEKETQYF
DNA: TGTGCCAGCAAAGAGGAAAAAGAGACCCAGTACTTC
D: .
J: TRBJ2-5
V: TRBV2
size: .

CDR3: CASSEWRGRSNEQFF
DNA: TGTGCCAGCAGTGAATGGCGCGGGAGGAGCAATGAGCAGTTCTTC
D: TRBD2
J: TRBJ2-1
V: TRBV2
size: .

CDR3: CASRCDRGYEQYF
DNA: TGTGCCAGCAGATGCGACAGGGGGTACGAACAGTACTTC
D: TRBD1
J: TRBJ2-7
V: TRBV12-3/TRBV12-4
size: few

CDR3: CASSLTLAGEPEQFF
DNA: TGTGCCAGCAGCTTAACTTTAGCGGGAGAACCTGAGCAGTTCTTC
D: TRBD2
J: TRBJ2-1
V: TRBV13
size: .

CDR3: CASSLPLRAGKTQYF
DNA: TGTGCCAGCAGTCTACCACTGAGAGCGGGGAAGACCCAGTACTTC
D: TRBD2
J: TRBJ2-5
V: TRBV6-1
size: .

CDR3: CASSTPGRGNTIYF
DNA: TGTGCCAGCAGCACACCGGGACGTGGAAACACCATATATTTT
D: .
J: TRBJ1-3
V: TRBV7-9
size: .

CDR3: CASSESSPGPPNQPQHF
DNA: TGTGCCAGCAGTGAAAGTTCGCCGGGACCGCCGAATCAGCCCCAGCATTTT
D: .
J: TRBJ1-5
V: TRBV6-1
size: few

CDR3: CASRRTRLAGARDEQYF
DNA: TGTGCCAGCAGAAGAACGCGTCTAGCGGGAGCGAGGGACGAGCAGTACTTC
D: TRBD2
J: TRBJ2-7
V: TRBV28
size: few

CDR3: CASSLTGDQNSYEQYF
DNA: TGTGCCAGCAGCCTTACAGGGGATCAAAACTCCTACGAGCAGTACTTC
D: TRBD1
J: TRBJ2-7
V: TRBV3-1
size: .